One sample yielded the 9 T cell receptor beta chains listed below, sequenced in a study of blood T cell repertoires in COVID-19. TCRdb's table, derived via immunoSEQ multiplex PCR, lists solely in-frame clones and lacks some. The top ten clones hold 1.8% of a sample with some 500,000 clones, 85% to 90% of them seen once. Source material: PBMCs or T cells enriched from blood (not recorded which). The receptors stem from a woman between 35 and 50 years old who had recovered from COVID-19.

This rearrangement joins TRBV7-2 to TRBJ2-5; perhaps TRBD1 as D (6 bases). The CDR3 covers 13 residues. V lost 5 bases, J lost 9 bases, and 16 bases lay in between. The germline CDR1 and CDR2 sequences are SGHTA and FQGNSA. In nucleotides, the CDR3 is TGTGCCAGCAGCCCTACTATGGGGGCCCCCCAGTACTTC. Protein sequence: CASSPTMGAPQYF.

The chain recombines TRBV6-5 with TRBJ2-1; D is perhaps TRBD1 (6 bases). CDR3 length: 15 amino acids. The germline V and J ends were trimmed by 2 bases and 2 bases, with 10 bases remaining between them. The germline V gene has CDR1 MNHEY and CDR2 SVGAGI. CDR3 sequence (DNA): TGTGCCAGCAGTTACGCAGGGGTTCCCTACAATGAGCAGTTCTTC. Amino acid sequence: CASSYAGVPYNEQFF.

The J gene is TRBJ2-1, the V gene TRBV19; no clear D gene. Per the germline V gene, CDR1 is LNHDA and CDR2 is SQIVND (reference sequence). Trimming shortened V by 2 bases and J by 9 bases, and 11 bases separated the two germline ends. The CDR3 totals 13 residues. CDR3 DNA: TGTGCCAGTAGTATAAGAGTGGTCGGTGAGCAGTTCTTC. Translation gives CASSIRVVGEQFF. The whole variable domain, filled in from reference TRBV19 and TRBJ2-1, reads DGGITQSPKYLFRKEGQNVTLSCEQNLNHDAMYWYRQDPGQGLRLIYYSQIVNDFQKGDIAEGYSVSREKKESFPLTVTSAQKNPTAFYLCASSIRVVGEQFFGPGTRLTVL.

CDR3 loop: CASSPSFRVEETQYF. Here the CDR3 DNA reads TGTGCCAGCTCACCAAGTTTCCGGGTAGAAGAGACCCAGTACTTC. This chain connects TRBV18 to TRBJ2-5, with D unresolved. Trimming cost V 2 bases and J 3 bases, with 13 bases left between them. This CDR3 has 15 residues. Germline V gene sequence: CDR1 KGHSH, CDR2 LQKENI.

The V and J genes are TRBV6-6 and TRBJ1-5; D gene unclear. Germline loops: CDR1 MNHNY, CDR2 SVGAGI (reference sequence). The CDR3 runs to 16 residues. V lost 1 base and J lost 5, with 15 bases in between. CDR3: CASSYLAGPVHQPQHF. CDR3 nucleotides: TGTGCCAGCAGTTACTTAGCTGGTCCAGTTCATCAGCCCCAGCATTTT.

This clone was counted once. The V gene is TRBV3-1 (or the pseudogene TRBV3-2), the J gene TRBJ2-7, with D unclear. CDR1 LGHDT and CDR2 YNNKEL come from the germline V gene (reference sequence). Trimming stripped 4 bases from V and 4 bases from J, with 11 bases between. The CDR3 runs to 13 residues. Here the CDR3 reads CASSLRSTYEQYF. In DNA, the CDR3 is TGTGCCAGCAGCCTGAGATCTACTTACGAGCAGTACTTC.

The V gene is TRBV4-1, the J gene TRBJ2-7; D is possibly TRBD1 (6 bases). CDR3 size: 15 residues. Between the trimmed V and J ends, which lost 2 bases and 7 bases, there was a span of 18 bases. Germline values: CDR1 MGHRA, CDR2 YSYEKL. The CDR3: CASSQLQGESGEQYF. The CDR3 coding sequence is TGCGCCAGCAGCCAACTACAGGGAGAAAGTGGTGAGCAGTACTTC.

V and J are TRBV27 and TRBJ1-3; D uncertain. Germline CDR1 and CDR2: MNHEY and SMNVEV (reference sequence). Trimming stripped 6 bases from V and 2 bases from J, with 14 bases between. The CDR3 extends over 15 amino acids. This chain's CDR3 is CASSSGGPPGNTIYF. DNA for the CDR3: TGTGCCAGCAGCTCCGGAGGTCCCCCTGGAAACACCATATATTTT.

This clone was observed a handful of times. The rearrangement joins TRBV5-4 to TRBJ1-2; a weak D match, TRBD1 (6 bases). The CDR3 extends over 14 amino acids. Germline assignment: CDR1 SGHNT and CDR2 YYREEE (reference sequence). Trimming removed 4 bases from V and 4 bases from J, with 14 bases in between. This CDR3 is CASSPSGGAYGYTF. CDR3 nucleotides: TGTGCCAGCAGCCCCTCGGGGGGGGCCTATGGCTACACCTTC.